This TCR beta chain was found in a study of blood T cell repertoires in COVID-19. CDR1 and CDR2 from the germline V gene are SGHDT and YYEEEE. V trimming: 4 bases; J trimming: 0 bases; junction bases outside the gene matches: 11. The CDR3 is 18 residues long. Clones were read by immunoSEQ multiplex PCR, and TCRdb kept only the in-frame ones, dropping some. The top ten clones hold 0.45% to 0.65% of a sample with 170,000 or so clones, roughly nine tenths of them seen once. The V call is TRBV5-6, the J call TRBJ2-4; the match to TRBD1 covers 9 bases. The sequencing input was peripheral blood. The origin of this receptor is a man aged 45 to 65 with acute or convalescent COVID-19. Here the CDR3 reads CASSRTGAGDLAKNIQYF. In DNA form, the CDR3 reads TGTGCCAGCAGCCGGACAGGGGCAGGGGATCTAGCCAAAAACATTCAGTACTTC. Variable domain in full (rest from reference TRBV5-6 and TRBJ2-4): DAGVTQSPTHLIKTRGQQVTLRCSPKSGHDTVSWYQQALGQGPQFIFQYYEEEERQRGNFPDRFSGHQFPNYSSELNVNALLLGDSALYLCASSRTGAGDLAKNIQYFGAGTRLSVL.